The rows below give T cell receptor beta chains drawn from one sample of a study of T cell responses to AZD1222 COVID-19 vaccine. Here immunoSEQ multiplex PCR was the method, and the copy in TCRdb shows in-frame clones only, minus some. This table has some 56,000 clones, 75% to 90% appearing once. The sequencing used peripheral blood, collected on day 0 of AZD1222 vaccination. Every receptor here comes from an adult in good health. Both conserved end residues are part of each CDR3. A D gene is named only where the DNA matches it firmly. Only some rows state a clone size, as once, few, many or a class for expanded clones.

d_call,j_call,v_call,clone_size,cdr3_nt,cdr3_aa
TRBD2,TRBJ2-5,TRBV18,.,TGTGCCAGCTCACCACGGACTAGCGGGGAGCAAGAGACCCAGTACTTC,CASSPRTSGEQETQYF
TRBD2,TRBJ2-3,TRBV30,.,TGTGCCTGGAGGGTCGGAGCGGGGGGGCCAGATACGCAGTATTTT,CAWRVGAGGPDTQYF
.,TRBJ1-3,TRBV5-1,once,TGCGCCAGCAGCCCTGGGGGATTGAGCTCTGGAAACACCATATATTTT,CASSPGGLSSGNTIYF
.,TRBJ2-1,TRBV6-6,.,TGTGCCAGCAGTTACTCGAGGGTCTACAATGAGCAGTTCTTC,CASSYSRVYNEQFF
.,TRBJ2-1,TRBV30,.,TGTGCCTGGAGATGGGGGAATGAGCAGTTCTTC,CAWRWGNEQFF
.,TRBJ1-3,TRBV6-6,.,TGTGCCAGCAGTTACCCCGGGACAAACACCATATATTTT,CASSYPGTNTIYF
.,TRBJ1-4,TRBV5-1,.,TGCGCCAGCAGCTTGGAGGCAAGTCTTAATGAAAAACTGTTTTTT,CASSLEASLNEKLFF
.,TRBJ2-3,TRBV20-1,.,TGCAGTGCTAGAGATGCGGATACGCAGTATTTT,CSARDADTQYF
TRBD1,TRBJ2-1,TRBV6-6,.,TGTGCCAGCAGTTACCCTTCCGGGACAGGGCGCGATGAGCAGTTCTTC,CASSYPSGTGRDEQFF
.,TRBJ1-2,TRBV19,.,TGTGCCAGTAGTATAGCGGTCGGGGAAGCCTATGGCTACACCTTC,CASSIAVGEAYGYTF
.,TRBJ1-5,TRBV6-5,.,TGTGCCAGCAGTTACTCACGGGGTGAGCCCCAGCATTTT,CASSYSRGEPQHF
.,TRBJ1-2,TRBV29-1,once,TGCAGCGTCGGGACAACGCCTAACTATGGCTACACCTTC,CSVGTTPNYGYTF
.,TRBJ1-2,TRBV27,.,TGTGCCAGCAGTCCCCTGACAGTCAACTATGGCTACACCTTC,CASSPLTVNYGYTF
TRBD2,TRBJ2-3,TRBV7-8,.,TGTGCCAGCAGCTTGCTTAGCGGGGGGGGCACAGATACGCAGTATTTT,CASSLLSGGGTDTQYF
.,TRBJ1-2,TRBV2,.,TGTGCCAGCAGTGAGATAGGGCAGAGAGCTAACTATGGCTACACCTTC,CASSEIGQRANYGYTF
.,TRBJ2-1,TRBV5-1,.,TGCGCCAGCAGGCCACTGGGGCTTGGTGAGCAGTTCTTC,CASRPLGLGEQFF
.,TRBJ1-5,TRBV19,.,TGTGCCAGTAGTATTGTCCAGCACAATCAGCCCCAGCATTTT,CASSIVQHNQPQHF
.,TRBJ1-3,TRBV2,.,TGTGCCAGCAGCTTTCGGACCCGGGATTCCTCTGGAAACACCATATATTTT,CASSFRTRDSSGNTIYF
.,TRBJ1-6,TRBV12-3/TRBV12-4,.,TGTGCCAGCAGTCGGGAGCACTCACCCCTCCACTTT,CASSREHSPLHF
.,TRBJ1-2,TRBV4-1,.,TGCGCCAGCAGCCAAGAATGGCAGCAACATAACTATGGCTACACCTTC,CASSQEWQQHNYGYTF
.,TRBJ2-1,TRBV4-2,.,TGTGCCAGCAGCCAAGAAGGGGCGGCGAGCTCCTACAATGAGCAGTTCTTC,CASSQEGAASSYNEQFF
TRBD2,TRBJ2-7,TRBV11-2,few,TGTGCCAGCAGCATTAGCGGGGGGGTCTCCTACGAGCAGTACTTC,CASSISGGVSYEQYF
.,TRBJ2-1,TRBV7-3,.,TGTGCCAGCAGCTTATCGGCAGGGAGGACGAATGAGCAGTTCTTC,CASSLSAGRTNEQFF
.,TRBJ1-2,TRBV28,.,TGTGCCAGCAGGAAAACAGGGTCTGGCTATGGCTACACCTTC,CASRKTGSGYGYTF
.,TRBJ2-7,TRBV7-3,.,TGTGCCAGCAGCTCACAGGTATCGGGCGAGCAGTACTTC,CASSSQVSGEQYF
TRBD2,TRBJ2-3,TRBV6-4,.,TGTGCCAGCAGTGACAGCGGGGGGGCTTCAGATACGCAGTATTTT,CASSDSGGASDTQYF
TRBD1,TRBJ1-4,TRBV7-6,.,TGTGCCAGCAGCCCGGACAGGGGGGCCGGTGAAAAACTGTTTTTT,CASSPDRGAGEKLFF
.,TRBJ1-6,TRBV27,.,TGTGCCAGCAGTTTATTTCAGGGTCTTTCACCCCTCCACTTT,CASSLFQGLSPLHF
TRBD2,TRBJ2-4,TRBV18,.,TGTGCCAGCTCGCCCTCAAACCGGGGGGGGAACATTCAGTACTTC,CASSPSNRGGNIQYF
.,TRBJ2-1,TRBV10-1,.,TGCGCCAGCAGTGAGTCCGGGACTCCCCCATATGGGCAGTTCTTC,CASSESGTPPYGQFF
.,TRBJ1-1,TRBV24-1,.,TGTGCCACCAGACCCAGGGCCCGGGGCACTGAAGCTTTCTTT,CATRPRARGTEAFF
.,TRBJ2-3,TRBV7-9,.,TGTGCCAGCAGCTTATCCGGCACAGATACGCAGTATTTT,CASSLSGTDTQYF
.,TRBJ1-2,TRBV28,.,TGTGCCAGCAGGGCCGGTGTCTTGGGCTACACCTTC,CASRAGVLGYTF
.,TRBJ2-1,TRBV28,.,TGTGCCAGCAGTCATCCTTACAATGAGCAGTTCTTC,CASSHPYNEQFF
.,TRBJ1-1,TRBV2,.,TGTGCCAGCCTCCGACGGGACCTCATCGGGTACACTGAAGCTTTCTTT,CASLRRDLIGYTEAFF
TRBD1,TRBJ2-7,TRBV5-1,.,TGCGCCAGCAGCCCTGGGGACAGGGTCTTCTCCGAGCAGTACTTC,CASSPGDRVFSEQYF
.,TRBJ1-5,TRBV12-3/TRBV12-4,.,TGTGCCAGCAGACGGGCGGGGGTTTCGGCCCAGCATTTT,CASRRAGVSAQHF
.,TRBJ2-7,TRBV9,.,TGTGCCAGCAGCGGCCGGGCGGGCTACTCCTACGAGCAGTACTTC,CASSGRAGYSYEQYF
.,TRBJ1-5,TRBV7-8,.,TGTGCCAGCAGCACCCGGGACGGGTATCAGCCCCAGCATTTT,CASSTRDGYQPQHF